The clone carrying this T cell receptor (beta chain) is a singleton in its sample. The data were obtained in a study of low-dose radiotherapy and immunotherapy resistance in tumors. TRAV- and TRBV-specific primers primed first-strand cDNA, covering alpha and beta chains. Both a constant-region primer and a V-primer adapter served to amplify TCRs across 15 to 20 PCR cycles. MiXCR, applied by TCRdb to the reads, yields one record per CDR3 protein. The sample has 7,000 to 8,500 distinct CDR3 sequences, 84% seen once. CDR3 size: 13 residues. With 6 bases removed from V and 6 bases from J, the gap between germline ends came to 14 bases. Germline CDR1 MNHEY, CDR2 SVGAGI.

This TCR was recovered from a human donor with advanced metastatic prostate, ovarian, gallbladder or colorectal cancer (not recorded which). This table probably holds off-target reads from a library built for another chain. The chain employs TRBV6-5 and TRBJ1-2; D perhaps matches TRBD1 (6 bases). The CDR3 spells CASRTGPLDGYTF. In DNA, the CDR3 is TGTGCCAGCAGAACAGGGCCGCTCGATGGCTACACCTTC.